This T cell receptor (beta chain) was obtained from a study of brain T cells in children with intractable seizures (dated by TCRdb to about 2021). In the study overall: Resected brain tissue from about 50 pediatric epilepsy surgery cases was first screened for immune gene transcripts using a NanoString immunology panel. Among the approximately 12 selected surgery cases, eight also had pre-surgery blood sequenced, leaving four with brain tissue only. Paper-wide results and their limitations: Viral specificity was inferred only from CDR3 sequence similarity, and patients' HCMV serostatus was unknown. Sequencing depth differed between pre- and post-surgery blood, so clones missing from the pre-surgery sample may reflect undersampling.

In light of the paper, this sample's time point label describes: blood from clinic visit 5 months post-surgery; TSC patient then seizure free. The surgery cases with the highest brain T cell transcript signatures were chosen for TCR beta chain sequencing of brain tissue, and also of blood when blood was available. Before surgery, patients had received at least one anti-epileptic drug. The TCR-sequenced patients were children whose drug-resistant epilepsy was caused by tuberous sclerosis complex, focal cortical dysplasia, Rasmussen encephalitis or hemimegalencephaly. The Monarch genomic DNA purification kit was used to extract bulk genomic DNA from unsorted brain tissue and whole blood. As regards this clone: The specificity of this receptor is unknown. Nothing much larger sits one base from this clone, and base qualities are not available.

The CDR3, cysteine through phenylalanine, is 15 amino acids long. Only CDR3 DNA remains: 45 bases, in frame from the first base. Sequences MNHEY (CDR1) and SVGAGI (CDR2) are obtained from the germline V gene. V and J lose 3 bases and 0 bases, and a span of 11 bases separates them. TCR beta chain sequences were generated from genomic DNA using the immunoSEQ assay. Per the original workflow: CDR3 sequences that did not begin with the conserved framework cysteine at position 104 were removed manually. To get clonality, the normalized Shannon's Diversity Index was subtracted from one, giving values from 0 (maximal diversity) to 1 (oligoclonal). To check whether a given CDR3 had different frequencies in two samples, for example brain versus blood, chi-squared comparison-of-proportions tests were used. Public clonotypes were found by searching immuneACCESS, and the VDJdb browser was used to assess similarity to known antiviral clonotypes. TCRdb stores this immuneACCESS table with in-frame sequences only. Part of the clones is absent; in the studies checked, under half of the shortfall reflects unresolved V genes, and no reason is known for the rest. V, J and clone size reflect that table, while D and trimming were determined from the DNA. Across this sample there are about 340,000 clones, with 93% seen only once. The ten largest make up 5% to 7% of the sample.

The chain is assembled from TRBV6-5 and TRBJ1-1; TRBD1 is a possible D gene, resting on 5 matching bases. Sequenced here: peripheral blood, sampled more than 4 months after surgery. The clonotype originates from a boy less than two years old with tuberous sclerosis and intractable seizures. The CDR3 protein: CASSYGARVNTEAFF. The base sequence is TGTGCCAGCAGTTATGGGGCCAGGGTGAACACTGAAGCTTTCTTT.